This T cell receptor beta chain originates from a study of blood T cell repertoires in COVID-19 (dated by TCRdb to 2018 to 2021). Broadly, across the study: Samples covering the acute and convalescent phases of COVID-19 were provided by collaborators in the United States, Italy and Spain. The prospective study material was composed of cDNA or gDNA derived from T cells, B-cell-depleted T cells, or PBMCs. Subjects who had been exposed to COVID-19, were actively infected with it, or had recovered from it provided the deeply sampled blood TCRbeta repertoires that made up the dataset. The repertoires were made available in a free public database intended to serve as a resource for research on the immune response to SARS-CoV-2. The samples were drawn from the first 160 participants of the ongoing ImmuneRACE study and from 1,200 or so subjects provided by 6 global collaborators. Sample metadata almost always included a de-identified subject ID, COVID-19 status, age in years and sex. Where HLA class I and class II types were available, the types were taken from metadata supplied by the sample provider, not from assay-based typing. Overall study outcomes, separate from this receptor: Clinical and demographic metadata were provided uncurated, with the amount varying by source and participant.

TCRbeta CDR3 regions were amplified from genomic DNA using the immunoSEQ Assay, a bias-controlled multiplex PCR. The study's own analysis went as follows. The number of nucleated cells in each sample was estimated from the amplification of reference gene primers within the assay. To quantify the absolute abundance of each unique TCRbeta CDR3 rearrangement, sequence reads were collapsed and filtered. For each sample, productive Simpson clonality was calculated by taking the square root of Simpson's diversity index across productive rearrangements. Entries here come from immuneACCESS through TCRdb and include only in-frame sequences with V and J called. Some clones fail to appear in such tables; in the studies checked, an unresolved V gene covers under half of the shortfall, and the cause of the remainder is unknown. V and J calls and clone size are as listed in that table; D and trimming were resolved from the DNA. Here the sample has hundreds of thousands of clones; around four fifths occur a single time. The ten largest clones represent 27% of the sample.

A note on this clone: It lacks a known antigen. Per-base quality was not reported, and no clone a single base away is much larger than it.

CDR1 and CDR2, per the germline V gene, are LGHNA and YSLEER. Cut back by 4 bases and 5 bases, the V and J ends lie 11 bases apart. Its CDR3 holds 14 amino acids, cysteine through phenylalanine. CDR3 DNA only is kept here, 42 bases in frame from base 1. Each collaborating institution followed its own protocols to collect whole blood in K2EDTA tubes. For TCRbeta analysis, collaborators shipped samples in one of three forms: frozen whole blood, isolated PBMCs, or DNA extracted from either of those sample types. Sequenced material: peripheral blood. This TCR was sampled from a man aged 35-49 years with acute or convalescent COVID-19. Recombination joined TRBV4-3 with TRBJ2-2; matching of 5 bases hints at TRBD2 as the D gene. The CDR3: CASSRGEGTGELFF. The sequenced DNA: TGCGCCAGCAGCCGAGGAGAGGGTACCGGGGAGCTGTTTTTT.